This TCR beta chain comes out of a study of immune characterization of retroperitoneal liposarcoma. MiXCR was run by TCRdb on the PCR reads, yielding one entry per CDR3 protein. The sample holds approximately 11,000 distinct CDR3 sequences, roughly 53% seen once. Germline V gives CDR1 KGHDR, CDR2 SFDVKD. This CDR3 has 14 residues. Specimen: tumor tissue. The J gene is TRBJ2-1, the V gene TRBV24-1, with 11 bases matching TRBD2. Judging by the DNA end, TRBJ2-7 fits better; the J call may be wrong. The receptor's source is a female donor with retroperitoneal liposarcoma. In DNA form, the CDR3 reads TGTGCCACCGCCATAGCGGGAGGGCGCAATGAGCAGTACTTC. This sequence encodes CATAIAGGRNEQYF.